This entry lists 3 T cell receptor beta chains sequenced from one sample in a study of OX40 agonist ivuxolimab in advanced cancers. Repertoires were generated with immunoSEQ multiplex PCR, while TCRdb's copy carries only in-frame clones and drops some. Of about 77,000 clones listed, about 90% are singletons. Sample: CD4+ or CD8+ T cells sorted from blood, taken in a trial of the OX40 agonist ivuxolimab. These receptors were collected from an adult with an advanced solid tumor such as melanoma, head and neck, liver or kidney cancer.

The J gene is TRBJ1-3, the V gene TRBV2; 7 bases map to TRBD1. Germline CDR1 is SNHLY and CDR2 is FYNNEI. The CDR3 spans 14 residues. The junction had 5 bases not matched to a gene; V was cut back by 5 bases and J by 4 bases. CDR3 loop: CASSYRGSGNTIYF. The CDR3 DNA is TGTGCCAGCAGTTACAGGGGTTCAGGAAACACCATATATTTT.

The chain has TRBV5-1 and TRBJ1-1; D is perhaps TRBD1 (6 bases). There are 14 residues in the CDR3. The germline V gene has CDR1 SGHRS and CDR2 YFSETQ. V was shortened by 4 bases and J by 5 bases, with 15 bases between the two germline ends. The CDR3 nucleotides are TGCGCCAGCAGCCCAGGGGACTCACGGACTGAAGCTTTCTTT. Residues: CASSPGDSRTEAFF.

The V gene is TRBV20-1, the J gene TRBJ1-2; D is uncertain. V was cut by 4 bases and J by 8 bases, with 8 bases left in between. Germline lookup yields CDR1 DFQATT and CDR2 SNEGSKA (reference sequence). The CDR3 covers 10 residues. As DNA, the CDR3 is TGCAGTGCTAAGATGGGCGGCTACACCTTC. Translation: CSAKMGGYTF.